This TCR beta chain was documented in a study of blood T cell repertoires in COVID-19 (dated by TCRdb to between 2020 and 2021). In the study overall: Collaborator samples came from the United States, Italy and Spain and covered acute and convalescent phases of COVID-19. The material from the prospective study consisted of cDNA or gDNA derived from T cells, B-cell-depleted T cells, or PBMCs. Subjects who had been exposed to COVID-19, were actively infected with it, or had recovered from it provided the deeply sampled blood TCRbeta repertoires that made up the dataset. A freely available public database, intended as a resource for researchers studying the immune response to SARS-CoV-2, is where the repertoires were released. Samples came from the ongoing ImmuneRACE study (first 160 participants) plus 1,254 subjects from 6 global collaborators. A de-identified subject ID, COVID-19 status, age in years and sex were almost always included in the sample metadata. Where available, HLA class I and class II types were taken from metadata supplied by the sample provider and were not determined by assay-based typing. Beyond this particular receptor, the publication reports: The quantity of clinical and demographic metadata differed by source and by participant and was supplied without curation.

In the germline V gene, CDR1 corresponds to SGHRS and CDR2 to YFSETQ. V is reduced by 4 bases and J by 3 bases, leaving a spacing of 15 bases between them. The CDR3 goes from the cysteine to the phenylalanine over 15 residues. Of the read, only the CDR3 DNA is kept; its 45 bases are in frame from base 1. Samples from volunteer blood donors who had recovered from COVID-19 were contributed by a second Seattle source. Whole blood was collected in K2EDTA tubes by collaborating institutions according to the institutions' own protocols. Collaborator samples were shipped for TCRbeta analysis as frozen whole blood, isolated PBMCs, or DNA extracted from either sample type. The immunoSEQ Assay, a bias-controlled multiplex PCR, was used to amplify TCRbeta CDR3 regions from genomic DNA. Under the source paper's analysis protocol: Nucleated cell counts per sample were estimated from amplification of reference gene primers within the assay. To quantify the absolute abundance of each unique TCRbeta CDR3 rearrangement, sequence reads were collapsed and filtered. For each sample, productive Simpson clonality was calculated as the square root of Simpson's diversity index across productive rearrangements. TCRdb limited this immuneACCESS table to in-frame rearrangements with V and J called. A share of clones is missing; checked studies link under half to unresolved V genes, and the rest is unexplained. V, J and clone size are those of that table, while D and trimming were read from the DNA. The table for this sample lists some 240,000 clones; about 88% of them were counted only once. The top ten clones comprise approximately 5% of the sample.

Note on this clone: What antigen it recognizes has not been identified. No per-base quality is available; no much larger clone lies one base away.

The receptor's source is a middle-aged woman who had recovered from COVID-19. The specimen was peripheral blood. The rearranged chain carries TRBV5-1 and TRBJ2-3; TRBD2 is a weak D gene call, 6 bases matching. The nucleotides read TGCGCCAGCAGCGGAGGGTCAGTGGGGACAGATACGCAGTATTTT. It translates as CASSGGSVGTDTQYF.